This TCR beta chain was identified during a study of OX40 agonist ivuxolimab in advanced cancers. Looking at the study overall: Ivuxolimab, which targeted the costimulatory receptor OX40 (CD134), was an agonistic, fully human IgG2 monoclonal antibody. Intravenous ivuxolimab was administered to patients every 2 weeks at six dose levels: 0.01, 0.1, 0.3, 1.5, 3 and 10 mg/kg. Among the approximately 50 dose-escalation patients, around 19 had hepatocellular carcinoma, 15 or so melanoma, 9 renal cell carcinoma and 9 head and neck cancer. In the dose-escalation cohort, roughly 82% of patients were male, and the mean age was roughly 56 years with a range of about 20 to 80. Patients were allowed to have had prior anti-PD-1, anti-PD-L1 or anti-CTLA-4 therapy, and approximately 37% of the dose-escalation patients had been treated with checkpoint inhibitors. Partial responses were achieved by three dose-escalation patients, of whom one had hepatocellular carcinoma and two had cutaneous melanoma. The purpose of peripheral TCRbeta sequencing was to test whether ivuxolimab changed TCR sequence diversity and led to clonal T-cell expansion. The monotherapy dose-escalation portion (N ≈ 55 patients) of the phase I ivuxolimab trial is reported in the paper. Overall results and qualifications from the work: Antigen specificity was not determined for the clonally expanded peripheral T cells. After ivuxolimab, expanded clones were on average more numerous among CD8+ T cells than among CD4+ T cells. Low levels of normalized T-cell clonal expansion were also seen in some patients who did not respond. At doses from 0.1 to 3.0 mg/kg, clonal expansion was seen in both CD4+ and CD8+ blood T cells between baseline and week 6. Partial responders in the 0.1-3.0 mg/kg groups had among the lowest normalized peripheral clonal expansion, especially among CD8+ T cells.

Patients with autoimmune disease history or receiving systemic immunosuppression were excluded from the trial. Peripheral blood for TCR sequencing was drawn from every dose cohort at baseline, at cycle 4 day 1 and at cycle 7 day 1. Samples came from an open-label, multicenter, first-in-human phase I dose-escalation trial of ivuxolimab. Adults with locally advanced or metastatic melanoma, renal cell, hepatocellular, or head and neck squamous cell carcinoma were enrolled in the trial. Before TCR sequencing, CD4+ and CD8+ T cells were separately sorted from peripheral blood. For sequencing of the TCRbeta CDR3 region, genomic DNA was extracted from the sorted cells. The immunoSEQ Assay was used to sequence the TCRbeta CDR3 regions. TCRdb took over this immuneACCESS table, retaining in-frame rearrangements with V and J assigned. Such tables are incomplete; in checked studies, under half of the missing clones stem from an unresolved V gene, and the remainder is unexplained. This sample holds tens of thousands of clones; 80% to 90% were observed only once. The ten largest clonotypes hold 9.5% to 12% of the sample.

About this clone: Its antigen is still unknown. The input lacks base qualities; no much larger clone sits a single base away.

The sequences come from CD4+ or CD8+ T cells sorted from blood, collected in a trial of the OX40 agonist ivuxolimab. The clonotype originates from an adult with an advanced solid tumor such as melanoma, head and neck, liver or kidney cancer.

CDR3 loop: CASSEGPIGTYNEQFF. The bases are TGTGCCAGCAGTGAGGGGCCTATCGGAACCTACAATGAGCAGTTCTTC. The V gene is TRBV6-1 and the J gene is TRBJ2-1; TRBD1 is perhaps the D gene, given 5 matching bases. V is cut by 3 bases and J by 2 bases, and the space between the germline ends is 14 bases. Measured from the cysteine to the phenylalanine, the CDR3 is 16 residues long. Only the CDR3 region is kept as DNA, spanning 48 bases read in frame from base 1. Based on the germline V gene, the CDR1 and CDR2 sequences are MNHNS and SASEGT.